Presented here are 26 T cell receptor beta chains from one specimen sequenced in a study of blood T cell repertoires in COVID-19. Method: immunoSEQ multiplex PCR; TCRdb's copy keeps in-frame clones and lacks some. Here the sample spans about 36,000 clones, 65% to 80% being singletons. The sequenced material came from peripheral blood. The source is a man aged 55 to 70 with active COVID-19.

The chain employs TRBV5-1 and TRBJ1-3; 8 nucleotides line up with TRBD1. The length of the CDR3 is 16 residues. The germline V gene has CDR1 SGHRS and CDR2 YFSETQ. With 3 bases clipped from V and 3 bases from J, the junction kept 8 bases outside the gene matches. The CDR3 sequence is CASSSRQGISGNTIYF. CDR3 bases: TGCGCCAGCAGCTCAAGACAGGGGATAAGTGGAAACACCATATATTTT.

The chain combines TRBV5-4 with TRBJ2-5; 8 positions match TRBD2. This CDR3 has 14 residues. Trimming removed 4 bases from V and 5 bases from J; junction bases left unmatched: 7. Germline V gives CDR1 SGHNT, CDR2 YYREEE (reference sequence). The CDR3 region is CASSKTGGGETQYF. CDR3 DNA sequence: TGTGCCAGCAGCAAGACAGGCGGGGGGGAGACCCAGTACTTC.

This rearrangement joins TRBV5-6 to TRBJ2-5; 9 nucleotides match TRBD1. V lost 1 base to trimming and J lost 5 bases; unmatched junction nucleotides: 9. The V gene's germline CDR1 is SGHDT and CDR2 YYEEEE. The CDR3 has 16 residues. CDR3 coding DNA: TGTGCCAGCAGCTTGAGAACAGGGGGCCTCGGGGAGACCCAGTACTTC. Amino acids: CASSLRTGGLGETQYF.

The gene calls are TRBV7-2 and TRBJ2-7; 8 bases are a match to TRBD1. The ends lost 2 bases at V and 4 bases at J; junction bases unmatched: 7. Germline V gene sequence: CDR1 SGHTA, CDR2 FQGNSA. The CDR3 spans 15 residues. The CDR3 nucleotides read TGTGCCAGCAGCTTAAGTCAGGGGGCGCAGTACGAGCAGTACTTC. Residues: CASSLSQGAQYEQYF.

This chain links TRBV12-5 with TRBJ2-1; D may be TRBD1 (5 bases). Germline CDR1 LGHNT, CDR2 FRNRAP. The CDR3 consists of 14 residues. V lost 2 bases to trimming and J lost 6 bases, with 11 bases between them. CDR3 region: CASGLPRQINEQFF. DNA of the CDR3: TGTGCTAGTGGTTTGCCCCGACAGATCAATGAGCAGTTCTTC.

This chain joins TRBV7-6 and TRBJ2-5; 8 bases are a match to TRBD2. The V and J ends lost 2 bases and 2 bases, in that order; junction bases with no gene match: 7. CDR1 and CDR2 from the germline V gene are SGHVS and FNYEAQ. This CDR3 region has 16 residues. This CDR3 reads CASSLLSGGGQETQYF. In nucleotides, the CDR3 is TGTGCCAGCAGCTTATTGAGCGGGGGCGGTCAAGAGACCCAGTACTTC.

The chain is built from TRBV19 and TRBJ2-1; D unclear. V was cut by 7 bases and J by 1 base, with 11 bases left in between. The germline CDR1 and CDR2 sequences are LNHDA and SQIVND (reference sequence). This CDR3 is 14 amino acids long. Written as DNA, the CDR3 is TGTGCCAGTAAGTTAGGCAGGTCCTACAATGAGCAGTTCTTC. Amino acids: CASKLGRSYNEQFF.

This clone was seen a handful of times. The V gene is TRBV6-5, the J gene TRBJ1-5; D gene unclear. Trimming took 6 bases from V and 0 from J, leaving 12 bases between them. The CDR3 sequence is 15 residues long. Germline V gene data show CDR1 as MNHEY and CDR2 as SVGAGI. The CDR3 region has the DNA TGTGCCAGCAGGCCGACCAGGAATAGCAATCAGCCCCAGCATTTT. Translating it yields CASRPTRNSNQPQHF.

The DNA of the CDR3 is TGTGCCAGCAGACACCGGGACAGGGGCGCTTTCTTT. Protein product: CASRHRDRGAFF. The chain uses TRBV27 and TRBJ1-1; 10 nucleotides line up with TRBD1. CDR1 and CDR2 (germline): MNHEY, SMNVEV (reference sequence). The CDR3 consists of 12 residues. Trimming at V came to 6 bases and at J to 11 bases, leaving 6 bases not matched to a gene.

The rearrangement uses TRBV5-4 and TRBJ2-1; maybe TRBD1 (6 bases). Germline lookup yields CDR1 SGHNT and CDR2 YYREEE (reference sequence). The CDR3 is 14 amino acids. V was pared by 0 bases and J by 8 bases, with 12 bases between. In nucleotides, the CDR3 is TGTGCCAGCAGCTTGGGGACAGCGTGGGATGAGCAGTTCTTC. Its translation: CASSLGTAWDEQFF.

The chain links TRBV28 to TRBJ1-1; D gene unclear. The V gene's germline CDR1 is MDHEN and CDR2 SYDVKM. This CDR3 has 13 amino acids. V dropped 3 bases and J dropped 4 bases, with 9 bases sitting between them. The CDR3 here is CASSFYSGTEAFF. CDR3 bases: TGTGCCAGCAGTTTCTATTCTGGCACTGAAGCTTTCTTT.

This clone has a handful of counts. Mismatch with germline at one junction end may stem from a read error. V is TRBV7-7 and J is TRBJ2-2; D not certain. The CDR3 sequence is 15 residues long. Germline V gene lookup returns CDR1 SSHAT and CDR2 FNYEAQ (reference sequence). The CDR3 protein is CASSLGYGNTGELFF. The CDR3 DNA reads TGTGCTAGCAGCTTAGGGTACGGGAACACCGGGGAGCTGTTTTTT.

The chain employs TRBV27 and TRBJ2-7; 8 bases match TRBD1. Germline CDR1 reads MNHEY; CDR2 reads SMNVEV (reference sequence). This CDR3 comprises 16 residues. With 0 bases clipped from V and 0 bases from J, the junction kept 4 bases outside the gene matches. In nucleotides, the CDR3 is TGTGCCAGCAGTTTATCGTACAGGGGGAGCTCCTACGAGCAGTACTTC. Its translation is CASSLSYRGSSYEQYF.

The chain employs TRBV5-3 and TRBJ2-7, with 10 positions matching TRBD1. TRBV5-3 is classed as an ORF, of uncertain function. V lost 0 bases and J lost 6; bases outside the gene matches: 12. CDR3 length: 17 residues. CDR3 DNA sequence: TGTGCCAGAAGCTTGGATGGACAGGGGGAACTGACCCCCGAGCAGTACTTC. Its translation is CARSLDGQGELTPEQYF.

The genes are TRBV28 and TRBJ1-2; D remains ambiguous. The CDR3 runs 15 residues. Trimming cost V 1 base and J 0 bases, with 9 bases left between them. CDR1 is MDHEN and CDR2 is SYDVKM in the germline V gene. CDR3 sequence (DNA): TGTGCCAGCAGTTTATTGGAACTAGCTAACTATGGCTACACCTTC. Translation gives CASSLLELANYGYTF.

The chain has TRBV10-3 and TRBJ1-3, with 10 bases that match TRBD1. In germline, CDR1 is ENHRY, CDR2 SYGVKD. The CDR3 contains 17 residues. Unmatched junction bases numbered 9, after V lost 7 bases and J lost 0 bases. In nucleotides, the CDR3 is TGTGCCATCACCGATTTGGGACAGGGGAACTCTGGAAACACCATATATTTT. Its translation: CAITDLGQGNSGNTIYF.

Only one count was recorded for this clone. This rearrangement joins TRBV11-2 to TRBJ1-3, with 9 bases fitting TRBD1. Germline V gene data show CDR1 as SGHAT and CDR2 as FQNNGV. The V and J ends lost 5 bases and 4 bases, in that order; junction bases with no gene match: 9. The CDR3 sequence is 16 residues long. The CDR3 nucleotides are TGTGCCAGCAGCCCTAACAGGGGGCGAGGAGGAAACACCATATATTTT. It translates to CASSPNRGRGGNTIYF.

This chain uses TRBV30 with TRBJ1-2; 9 nucleotides match TRBD1. The CDR3 runs 14 residues. Germline V gene sequence: CDR1 GTSNPN, CDR2 SVGIG (reference sequence). With 2 bases clipped from V and 2 bases from J, the junction kept 3 bases outside the gene matches. The CDR3 sequence: CAWSPGTGNYGYTF. In DNA, the CDR3 is TGTGCCTGGAGTCCGGGGACAGGGAACTATGGCTACACCTTC.

This clone was found a few times. The chain uses TRBV12-3 or TRBV12-4 and TRBJ1-2, with a tentative D call TRBD1 (5 bases). The CDR3 sequence is 13 residues long. V was cut by 2 bases and J by 7 bases, with 11 bases left in between. CDR3 bases: TGTGCCAGCAGTTTATCAGGGTTCCTTGGCTACACCTTC. This codes for CASSLSGFLGYTF.

The chain recombines TRBV2 with TRBJ2-7; the match to TRBD2 covers 8 bases. CDR1 and CDR2 from the germline V gene are SNHLY and FYNNEI. Trimming at V came to 8 bases and at J to 3 bases, leaving 9 bases not matched to a gene. CDR3 length equals 14 residues. CDR3 sequence reads: CASLEGRGVYEQYF. For the CDR3, the DNA is TGTGCCAGCCTGGAGGGGCGGGGGGTCTACGAGCAGTACTTC.

The chain has TRBV28 and TRBJ1-5; 9 bases align to TRBD1. Germline V CDR1 and CDR2: MDHEN, SYDVKM. J gave up 6 bases and V 5 bases, and 14 bases lay outside the gene matches. The CDR3 runs to 17 residues. This CDR3 reads CASSTRSTGGGRQPQHF. The CDR3 DNA reads TGTGCCAGCAGTACAAGGTCGACAGGGGGAGGGCGTCAGCCCCAGCATTTT.

This chain links TRBV18 with TRBJ2-5; TRBD2 matches 10 bases. CDR3 length: 16 amino acids. Trimming cost V 3 bases and J 2 bases; bases outside gene matches: 6. Germline CDR1 is KGHSH and CDR2 is LQKENI. In DNA, the CDR3 is TGTGCCAGCTCACCTGGTTCTAGCGGGAGACAAGAGACCCAGTACTTC. Protein: CASSPGSSGRQETQYF.

The sample holds a few counts of this clone. The chain employs TRBV5-1 and TRBJ1-2, with TRBD1 matching 10 bases. V lost 6 bases and J lost 13; bases outside the gene matches: 12. CDR1 SGHRS and CDR2 YFSETQ come from the germline V gene. The CDR3 consists of 13 residues. In DNA form, the CDR3 reads TGCGCCAGCAACGATGAGACAGGGGGCAAGGGCACCTTC. Translated: CASNDETGGKGTF.

This clone showed up just a few times. The chain recombines TRBV29-1 with TRBJ2-7, with TRBD2 as a possible D gene (6 bases). Per the germline V gene, CDR1 is SQVTM and CDR2 is ANQGSEA. The CDR3 totals 11 residues. The CDR3 sequence: CSGGNYYEQYF. For the CDR3, the DNA is TGCAGTGGGGGGAATTATTACGAGCAGTACTTC.

The chain recombines TRBV18 with TRBJ1-1, with D possibly matching TRBD1 (6 bases). This CDR3 spans 15 amino acids. CDR1 is KGHSH, CDR2 LQKENI, per germline. The germline V and J ends were trimmed by 3 bases and 7 bases, with 18 bases remaining between them. CDR3 nucleotides: TGTGCCAGCTCACCCCCGGGGGGCGGGAAGCGTGAAGCTTTCTTT. Amino acids: CASSPPGGGKREAFF. Combining the CDR3 with reference TRBV18 and TRBJ1-1 gives the whole variable domain NAGVMQNPRHLVRRRGQEARLRCSPMKGHSHVYWYRQLPEEGLKFMVYLQKENIIDESGMPKERFSAEFPKEGPSILRIQQVVRGDSAAYFCASSPPGGGKREAFFGQGTRLTVV.

The chain links TRBV21-1 to TRBJ2-1; TRBD2, as called in the table, went unchecked against the DNA. TRBV21-1 is flagged as a pseudogene. The CDR3 runs 12 residues. CDR3 nucleotides: TGTGCCAGCAGCAAAGGTCGGAGGGAGCAGTTCTTC. Translating gives CASSKGRREQFF.